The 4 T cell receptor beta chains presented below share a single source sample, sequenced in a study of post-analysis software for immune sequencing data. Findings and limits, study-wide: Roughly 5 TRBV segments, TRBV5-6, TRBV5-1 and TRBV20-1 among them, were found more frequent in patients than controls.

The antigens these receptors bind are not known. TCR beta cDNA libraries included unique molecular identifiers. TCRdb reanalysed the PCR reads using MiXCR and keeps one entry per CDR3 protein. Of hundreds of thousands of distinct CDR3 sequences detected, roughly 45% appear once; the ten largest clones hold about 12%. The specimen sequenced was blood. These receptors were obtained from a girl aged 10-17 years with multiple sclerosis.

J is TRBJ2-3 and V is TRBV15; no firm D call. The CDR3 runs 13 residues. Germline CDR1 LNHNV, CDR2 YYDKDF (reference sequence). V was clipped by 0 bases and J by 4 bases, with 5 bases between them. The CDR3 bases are TGTGCCACCAGCAGAGATCGGTCAGATACGCAGTATTTT. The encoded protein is CATSRDRSDTQYF. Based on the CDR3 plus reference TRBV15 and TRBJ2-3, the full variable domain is DAMVIQNPRYQVTQFGKPVTLSCSQTLNHNVMYWYQQKSSQAPKLLFHYYDKDFNNEADTPDNFQSRRPNTSFCFLDIRSPGLGDTAMYLCATSRDRSDTQYFGPGTRLTVL.

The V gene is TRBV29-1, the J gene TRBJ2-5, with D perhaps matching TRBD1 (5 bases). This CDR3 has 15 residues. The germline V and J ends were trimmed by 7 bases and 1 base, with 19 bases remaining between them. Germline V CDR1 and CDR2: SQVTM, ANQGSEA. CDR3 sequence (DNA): TGCAGCGCAAAGCGAGAGCAGACAGCCCAAGAGACCCAGTACTTC. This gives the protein CSAKREQTAQETQYF.

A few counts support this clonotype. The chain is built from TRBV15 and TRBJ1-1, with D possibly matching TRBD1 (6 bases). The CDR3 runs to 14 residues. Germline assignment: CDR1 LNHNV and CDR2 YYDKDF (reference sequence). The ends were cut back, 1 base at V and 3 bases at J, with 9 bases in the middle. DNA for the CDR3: TGTGCCACCAGCAGAGTTAGGGGGGACACTGAAGCTTTCTTT. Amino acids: CATSRVRGDTEAFF.

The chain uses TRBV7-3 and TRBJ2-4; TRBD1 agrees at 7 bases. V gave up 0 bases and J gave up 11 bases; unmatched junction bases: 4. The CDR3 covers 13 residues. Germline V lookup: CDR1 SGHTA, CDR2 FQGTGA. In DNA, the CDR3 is TGTGCCAGCAGCTTAACGTGGGACAGCCTTCAGTACTTC. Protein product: CASSLTWDSLQYF.